The 22 T cell receptor beta chains reported below all come from one sample, sequenced in a study of blood T cell repertoires in COVID-19. TCRdb keeps only in-frame clones here, not all; method: immunoSEQ multiplex PCR. The sample records roughly 250,000 clones, more than 65% being singletons. The sample consisted of peripheral blood. Receptors were obtained from a man over 45 with active or convalescent COVID-19.

This clone has just one count. A read error may account for a junction end that differs from germline. CDR3: CSGEGGQGHGYTF. CDR3 coding DNA: TGCAGCGGTGAAGGCGGACAGGGGCATGGCTACACCTTC. This sequence joins TRBV29-1 and TRBJ1-2, with 9 bases that match TRBD1. This CDR3 has 13 amino acids. In germline, CDR1 is SQVTM, CDR2 ANQGSEA.

The V gene is TRBV7-3, the J gene TRBJ2-2, with D hard to call. Germline lookup yields CDR1 SGHTA and CDR2 FQGTGA. V was pared by 4 bases and J by 5 bases, with 8 bases between. CDR3 length: 13 amino acids. The CDR3 DNA is TGTGCCAGCAGCTCAGGTGTTACCGGGGAGCTGTTTTTT. Translation: CASSSGVTGELFF.

This chain connects TRBV4-1 to TRBJ2-3; 9 bases map to TRBD1. Germline V gene data show CDR1 as MGHRA and CDR2 as YSYEKL. V shed 4 bases and J 6 bases; nucleotides not matched to a gene: 5. The CDR3 covers 14 residues. In nucleotides, the CDR3 is TGCGCCAGCAGCCTCGGGACAGGGTGGGATACGCAGTATTTT. This gives the protein CASSLGTGWDTQYF.

The table lists this clone with a few counts. The V call is TRBV29-1, the J call TRBJ2-7, with TRBD1 matching 7 bases. The CDR3 extends over 15 amino acids. V gave up 4 bases and J gave up 7 bases; unmatched junction bases: 16. CDR1 is SQVTM and CDR2 is ANQGSEA in the germline V gene. The CDR3 sequence: CSVVSQDRTNSEQYF. Written as DNA, the CDR3 is TGCAGCGTTGTGAGTCAGGACAGGACCAATTCAGAGCAGTACTTC.

This clone was counted a few times. The chain links TRBV6-6 to TRBJ1-1; D is ambiguous. Germline CDR1 and CDR2: MNHNY and SVGAGI (reference sequence). This CDR3 has 14 residues. Trimming took off 2 bases at V and 5 bases at J, with 12 bases between the two ends. CDR3 protein: CASSYPHPGTEAFF. DNA of the CDR3: TGTGCCAGCAGTTACCCTCACCCGGGGACTGAAGCTTTCTTT.

This clone was recorded a few times. The chain recombines TRBV4-1 with TRBJ2-2; possibly TRBD2 for D (6 bases). Germline CDR1 and CDR2: MGHRA and YSYEKL. This CDR3 is 15 amino acids long. Trimming removed 4 bases at V and 3 bases at J, with 12 bases between. The CDR3 DNA reads as TGCGCCAGCAGCCTAGTCGGAGGGGACACCGGGGAGCTGTTTTTT. The encoded protein is CASSLVGGDTGELFF.

The chain carries TRBV6-1 and TRBJ1-1; D is ambiguous. V gave up 3 bases and J gave up 5 bases, with 7 bases separating them. CDR3 length: 12 amino acids. Germline CDR1 MNHNS, CDR2 SASEGT. The CDR3 here is CASSDPGTEAFF. Here the CDR3 DNA reads TGTGCCAGCAGTGACCCGGGGACTGAAGCTTTCTTT.

This chain links TRBV12-3 or TRBV12-4 with TRBJ1-1, with TRBD1 as a possible D gene (5 bases). The CDR3 sequence is 12 residues long. Trimming shortened V by 6 bases and J by 13 bases, and 18 bases separated the two germline ends. The CDR3 reads CASRPGFQEGFF. CDR3 DNA sequence: TGTGCCAGCAGACCAGGGTTTCAGGAGGGTTTCTTT.

As to this clone: The sample carries other DNA sequences with the same CDR3. The chain has TRBV7-6 and TRBJ2-3, with D tentatively TRBD2 (6 bases). CDR1 and CDR2 from the germline V gene are SGHVS and FNYEAQ. The V end was cut by 3 bases, the J end by 1 base, with 11 bases between. The CDR3 has 15 residues. CDR3 amino acids: CASSFGGGGTDTQYF. Written as DNA, the CDR3 is TGTGCCAGCAGCTTCGGGGGAGGAGGCACAGATACGCAGTATTTT.

The chain couples TRBV5-1 to TRBJ1-1; D not resolved. V was cut by 0 bases and J by 1 base, with 7 bases left in between. Germline values: CDR1 SGHRS, CDR2 YFSETQ. The CDR3 has 14 residues. CDR3 nucleotides: TGCGCCAGCAGCTTGGTCTCGAGGAACACTGAAGCTTTCTTT. Translation: CASSLVSRNTEAFF.

The chain has TRBV28 and TRBJ2-7; TRBD1 might be the D (5 bases). V lost 5 bases and J 2 bases, leaving 25 bases between the germline ends. Germline lookup yields CDR1 MDHEN and CDR2 SYDVKM. CDR3 length equals 18 residues. In nucleotides, the CDR3 is TGTGCCAGCAGTAACCCCGGAAACAGGTCTGCAGGGCCCTACGAGCAGTACTTC. Its translation: CASSNPGNRSAGPYEQYF.

The rearrangement uses TRBV11-2 and TRBJ1-5; the D is unclear. The CDR3 is made up of 13 amino acids. Trimming left V 0 bases short and J 7 bases short, with 7 bases between. Germline CDR1 reads SGHAT; CDR2 reads FQNNGV. The CDR3 protein is CASSLEEEQPQHF. Here the CDR3 DNA reads TGTGCCAGCAGCTTAGAAGAGGAACAGCCCCAGCATTTT.

The V call is TRBV5-1, the J call TRBJ2-5; maybe TRBD1 (5 bases). V dropped 4 bases and J dropped 5 bases, with 18 bases sitting between them. Per germline, CDR1 SGHRS and CDR2 YFSETQ. This CDR3 region has 15 residues. The CDR3: CASSLLLTPGETQYF. The CDR3 DNA sequence: TGCGCCAGCAGCCTACTTTTAACCCCAGGGGAGACCCAGTACTTC.

This chain joins TRBV6-5 and TRBJ1-2, with D tentatively TRBD1 (5 bases). V lost 6 bases and J lost 6, with 11 bases in between. CDR1 and CDR2 (germline): MNHEY, SVGAGI. CDR3 length equals 12 residues. The CDR3 loop is CASRWGDNGYTF. CDR3 in DNA: TGTGCCAGCAGGTGGGGGGATAATGGCTACACCTTC.

The rearrangement uses TRBV7-2 and TRBJ1-1; TRBD1 agrees at 9 bases. Trimming at V came to 4 bases and at J to 0 bases, leaving 3 bases not matched to a gene. The length of the CDR3 is 15 residues. Looked up from germline, CDR1 is SGHTA and CDR2 is FQGNSA. The CDR3 region is CASSSGTGLNTEAFF. The CDR3 DNA follows: TGTGCCAGCAGCTCAGGGACAGGGTTGAACACTGAAGCTTTCTTT.

This clone was detected only once. The J gene is TRBJ1-1, the V gene TRBV30; D is ambiguous. CDR1 is GTSNPN, CDR2 SVGIG, per germline (reference sequence). The V and J ends lost 2 bases and 8 bases respectively, with 15 bases between them. The CDR3 totals 13 residues. This chain's CDR3 is CAWSPDVTTEAFF. The CDR3 nucleotides are TGTGCCTGGAGTCCCGACGTAACTACCGAAGCTTTCTTT.

The chain has TRBV7-2 and TRBJ2-1; a weak D match, TRBD1 (6 bases). The CDR3 is 15 residues long. Germline lookup yields CDR1 SGHTA and CDR2 FQGNSA. V was cut by 1 base and J by 9 bases, with 16 bases left in between. CDR3 DNA: TGTGCCAGCAGCTTAGAAACCAGGGGAACTAGTGAGCAGTTCTTC. This encodes CASSLETRGTSEQFF.

This clone has just one count. The rearrangement links TRBV30 to TRBJ2-3, with unresolved D. Trimming took off 4 bases at V and 5 bases at J, with 7 bases between the two ends. CDR1 GTSNPN and CDR2 SVGIG come from the germline V gene (reference sequence). The CDR3 totals 11 residues. The CDR3 reads CAWTQRDTQYF. The CDR3 nucleotides are TGTGCCTGGACACAGAGAGATACGCAGTATTTT.

The rearrangement uses TRBV4-1 and TRBJ1-4, with D uncertain. Deletions cut 3 bases from V and 3 bases from J, with 14 bases between. This CDR3 has 16 amino acids. CDR1 is MGHRA and CDR2 is YSYEKL in the germline V gene. Written as DNA, the CDR3 is TGCGCCAGCAGCCAGGAGGCGGGTGGTTCTAATGAAAAACTGTTTTTT. Amino acid sequence: CASSQEAGGSNEKLFF.

CDR3 sequence (DNA): TGTGCCTGGAGTGGACTAAGAATCGACAGGCTTAACTATGGCTACACCTTC. Its protein is CAWSGLRIDRLNYGYTF. The chain combines TRBV30 with TRBJ1-2; possibly TRBD1 for D (6 bases). Germline CDR1 reads GTSNPN; CDR2 reads SVGIG (reference sequence). V was cut by 1 base and J by 1 base, with 19 bases left in between. The CDR3 extends over 17 amino acids.

CDR3 residues: CATSRRGGYTF. The CDR3 nucleotides read TGTGCCACCAGTAGGAGGGGTGGCTACACCTTC. This sequence joins TRBV19 and TRBJ1-2; the D gene is possibly TRBD1 (5 bases). Trimming took off 10 bases at V and 7 bases at J, with 13 bases between the two ends. The CDR3 spans 11 residues. The germline gives CDR1 LNHDA, CDR2 SQIVND (reference sequence).

This clone was counted only a few times. The rearrangement uses TRBV6-5 and TRBJ2-7, with unresolved D. Trimming stripped 8 bases from V and 2 bases from J, with 10 bases between. The CDR3 sequence is 12 residues long. Germline V CDR1 and CDR2: MNHEY, SVGAGI. Written as DNA, the CDR3 is TGTGCCAGCGGCACATCGACCTACGAGCAGTACTTC. Protein product: CASGTSTYEQYF.